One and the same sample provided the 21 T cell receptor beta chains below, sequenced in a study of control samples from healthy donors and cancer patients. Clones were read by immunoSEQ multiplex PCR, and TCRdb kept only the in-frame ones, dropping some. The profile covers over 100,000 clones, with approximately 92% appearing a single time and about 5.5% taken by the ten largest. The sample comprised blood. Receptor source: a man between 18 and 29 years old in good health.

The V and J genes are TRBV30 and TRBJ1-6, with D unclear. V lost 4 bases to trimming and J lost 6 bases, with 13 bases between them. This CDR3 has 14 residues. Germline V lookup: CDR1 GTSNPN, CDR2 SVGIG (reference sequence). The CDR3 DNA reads TGTGCCTGGATATCAGGACGGACTAATTCACCCCTCCACTTT. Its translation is CAWISGRTNSPLHF.

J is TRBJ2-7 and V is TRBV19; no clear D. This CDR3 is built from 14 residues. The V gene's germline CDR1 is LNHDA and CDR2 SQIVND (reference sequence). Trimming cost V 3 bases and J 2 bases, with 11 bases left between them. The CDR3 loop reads CASSMATGTYEQYF. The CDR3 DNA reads TGTGCCAGTAGTATGGCCACTGGCACCTACGAGCAGTACTTC.

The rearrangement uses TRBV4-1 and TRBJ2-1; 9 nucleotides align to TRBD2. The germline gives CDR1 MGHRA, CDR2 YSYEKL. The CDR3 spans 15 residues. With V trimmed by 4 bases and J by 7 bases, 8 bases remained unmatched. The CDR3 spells CASSPPGLAKNEQFF. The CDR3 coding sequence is TGCGCCAGCAGCCCACCCGGACTAGCGAAGAATGAGCAGTTCTTC.

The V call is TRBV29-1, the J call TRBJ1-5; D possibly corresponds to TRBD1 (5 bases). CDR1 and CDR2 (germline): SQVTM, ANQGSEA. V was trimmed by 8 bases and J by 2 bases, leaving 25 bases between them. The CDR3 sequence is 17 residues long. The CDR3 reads CSQSAPGPRRGNQPQHF. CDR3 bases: TGCAGCCAATCCGCCCCGGGACCCAGGCGCGGCAATCAGCCCCAGCATTTT.

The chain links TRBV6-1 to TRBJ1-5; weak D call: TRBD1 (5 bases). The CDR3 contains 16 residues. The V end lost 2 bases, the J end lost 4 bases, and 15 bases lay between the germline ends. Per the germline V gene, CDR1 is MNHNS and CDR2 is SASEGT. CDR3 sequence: CASSESGRGPNQPQHF. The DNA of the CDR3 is TGTGCCAGCAGTGAATCTGGGAGGGGACCTAATCAGCCCCAGCATTTT.

CDR3: CASSETGDLSGNTIYF. Written as DNA, the CDR3 is TGTGCCAGCAGTGAAACCGGGGATCTCTCTGGAAACACCATATATTTT. V usage is TRBV25-1 and J usage is TRBJ1-3; no firm D call. This CDR3 has 16 residues. The V and J ends lost 2 bases and 0 bases respectively, with 11 bases between them. CDR1 is MGHDK, CDR2 SYGVNS, per germline.

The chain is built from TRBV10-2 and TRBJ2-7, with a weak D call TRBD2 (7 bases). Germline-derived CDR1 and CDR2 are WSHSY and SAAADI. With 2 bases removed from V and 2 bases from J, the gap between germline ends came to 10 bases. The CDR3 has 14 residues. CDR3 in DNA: TGCGCCAGCAGTGAGACGGGGGGCACCTACGAGCAGTACTTC. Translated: CASSETGGTYEQYF.

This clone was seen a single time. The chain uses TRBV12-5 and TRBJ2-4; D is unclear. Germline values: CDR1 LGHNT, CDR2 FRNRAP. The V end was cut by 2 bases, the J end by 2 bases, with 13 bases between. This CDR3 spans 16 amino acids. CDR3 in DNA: TGTGCTAGTGGTTTGATCCTTAGGGTCCCCAAAAACATTCAGTACTTC. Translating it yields CASGLILRVPKNIQYF.

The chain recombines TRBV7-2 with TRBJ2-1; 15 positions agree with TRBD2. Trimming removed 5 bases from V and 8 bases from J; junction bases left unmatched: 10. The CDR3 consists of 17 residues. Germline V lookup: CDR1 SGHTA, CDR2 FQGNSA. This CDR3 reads CASSPGLAGGYLDEQFF. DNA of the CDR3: TGTGCCAGCAGCCCCGGACTAGCGGGGGGGTACTTGGATGAGCAGTTCTTC.

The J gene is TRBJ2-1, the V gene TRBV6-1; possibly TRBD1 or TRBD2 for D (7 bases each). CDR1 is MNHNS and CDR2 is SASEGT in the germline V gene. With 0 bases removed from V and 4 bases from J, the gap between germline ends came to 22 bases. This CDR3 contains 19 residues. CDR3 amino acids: CASSEAALSGGGGYNEQFF. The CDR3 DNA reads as TGTGCCAGCAGTGAAGCGGCATTATCAGGGGGGGGCGGTTACAATGAGCAGTTCTTC.

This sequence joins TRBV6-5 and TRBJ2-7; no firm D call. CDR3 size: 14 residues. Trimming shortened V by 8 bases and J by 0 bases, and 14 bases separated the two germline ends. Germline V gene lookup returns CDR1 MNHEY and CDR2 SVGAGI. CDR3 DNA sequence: TGTGCCAGCGCAACCGGGCCCAGCTCCTACGAGCAGTACTTC. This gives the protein CASATGPSSYEQYF.

The CDR3 sequence: CASSLSGGRLSPLHF. DNA of the CDR3: TGTGCCAGCAGCTTATCGGGGGGCAGGTTATCACCCCTCCACTTT. The chain carries TRBV11-2 and TRBJ1-6, with TRBD1 as a possible D gene (6 bases). The length of the CDR3 is 15 residues. CDR1 SGHAT and CDR2 FQNNGV come from the germline V gene. Trimming removed 2 bases from V and 10 bases from J, with 15 bases in between.

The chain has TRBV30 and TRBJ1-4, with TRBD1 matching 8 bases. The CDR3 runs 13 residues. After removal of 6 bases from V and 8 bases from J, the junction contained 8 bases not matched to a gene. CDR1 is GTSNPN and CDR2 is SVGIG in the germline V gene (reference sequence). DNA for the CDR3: TGTGCCTGTCTGGACAGGGCGAAGGAAAAACTGTTTTTT. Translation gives CACLDRAKEKLFF.

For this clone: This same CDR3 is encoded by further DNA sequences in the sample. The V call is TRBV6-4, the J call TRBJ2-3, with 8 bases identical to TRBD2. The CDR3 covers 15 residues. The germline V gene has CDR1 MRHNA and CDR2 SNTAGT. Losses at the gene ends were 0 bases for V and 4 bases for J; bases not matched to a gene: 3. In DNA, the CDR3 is TGTGCCAGCAGTGACTCCGGGGGGGGTGCAGATACGCAGTATTTT. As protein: CASSDSGGGADTQYF.

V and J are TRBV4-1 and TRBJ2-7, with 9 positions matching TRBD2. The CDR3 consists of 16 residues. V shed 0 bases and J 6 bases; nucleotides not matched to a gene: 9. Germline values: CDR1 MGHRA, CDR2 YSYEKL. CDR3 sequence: CASSQDARGGALEQYF. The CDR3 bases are TGCGCCAGCAGCCAAGATGCTCGCGGGGGGGCCCTCGAGCAGTACTTC.

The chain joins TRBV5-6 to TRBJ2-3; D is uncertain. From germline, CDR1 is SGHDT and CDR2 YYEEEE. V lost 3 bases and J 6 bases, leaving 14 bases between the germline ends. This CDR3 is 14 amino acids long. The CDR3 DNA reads TGTGCCAGCAGCTCTTGGACCGTCTCGGATACGCAGTATTTT. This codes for CASSSWTVSDTQYF. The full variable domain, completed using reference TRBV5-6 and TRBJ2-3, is DAGVTQSPTHLIKTRGQQVTLRCSPKSGHDTVSWYQQALGQGPQFIFQYYEEEERQRGNFPDRFSGHQFPNYSSELNVNALLLGDSALYLCASSSWTVSDTQYFGPGTRLTVL.

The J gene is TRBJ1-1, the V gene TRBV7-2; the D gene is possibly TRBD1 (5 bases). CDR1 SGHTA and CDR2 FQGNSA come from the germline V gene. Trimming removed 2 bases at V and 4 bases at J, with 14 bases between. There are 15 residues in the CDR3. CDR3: CASSLYGRGVTEAFF. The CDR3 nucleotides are TGTGCCAGCAGCTTATATGGGCGGGGCGTCACTGAAGCTTTCTTT.

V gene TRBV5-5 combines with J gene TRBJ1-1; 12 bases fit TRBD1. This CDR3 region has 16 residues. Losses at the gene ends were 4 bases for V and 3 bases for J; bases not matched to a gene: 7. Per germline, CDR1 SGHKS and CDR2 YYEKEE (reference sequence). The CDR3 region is CASSPGTGGGDTEAFF. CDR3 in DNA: TGTGCCAGCAGCCCCGGGACAGGGGGCGGCGACACTGAAGCTTTCTTT.

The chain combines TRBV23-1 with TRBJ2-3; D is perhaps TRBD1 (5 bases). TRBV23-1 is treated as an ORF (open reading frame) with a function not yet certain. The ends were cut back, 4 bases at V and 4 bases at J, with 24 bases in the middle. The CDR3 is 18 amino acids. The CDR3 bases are TGCGCCAGCAGTCGCAAGCATGGGGCAGGTGCTTATTCAGATACGCAGTATTTT. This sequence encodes CASSRKHGAGAYSDTQYF.

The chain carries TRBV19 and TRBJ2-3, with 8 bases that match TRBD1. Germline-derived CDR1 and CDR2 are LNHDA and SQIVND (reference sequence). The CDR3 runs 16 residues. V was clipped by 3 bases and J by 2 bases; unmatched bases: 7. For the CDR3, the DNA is TGTGCCAGTAGTATCTTGGGACAGGTGAACACAGATACGCAGTATTTT. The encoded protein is CASSILGQVNTDTQYF.

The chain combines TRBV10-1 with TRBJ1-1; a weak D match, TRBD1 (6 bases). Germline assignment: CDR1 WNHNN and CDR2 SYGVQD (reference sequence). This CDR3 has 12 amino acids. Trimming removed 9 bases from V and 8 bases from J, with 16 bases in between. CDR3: CARLGTQQEAFF. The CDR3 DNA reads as TGCGCCAGGCTTGGGACACAACAAGAAGCTTTCTTT.